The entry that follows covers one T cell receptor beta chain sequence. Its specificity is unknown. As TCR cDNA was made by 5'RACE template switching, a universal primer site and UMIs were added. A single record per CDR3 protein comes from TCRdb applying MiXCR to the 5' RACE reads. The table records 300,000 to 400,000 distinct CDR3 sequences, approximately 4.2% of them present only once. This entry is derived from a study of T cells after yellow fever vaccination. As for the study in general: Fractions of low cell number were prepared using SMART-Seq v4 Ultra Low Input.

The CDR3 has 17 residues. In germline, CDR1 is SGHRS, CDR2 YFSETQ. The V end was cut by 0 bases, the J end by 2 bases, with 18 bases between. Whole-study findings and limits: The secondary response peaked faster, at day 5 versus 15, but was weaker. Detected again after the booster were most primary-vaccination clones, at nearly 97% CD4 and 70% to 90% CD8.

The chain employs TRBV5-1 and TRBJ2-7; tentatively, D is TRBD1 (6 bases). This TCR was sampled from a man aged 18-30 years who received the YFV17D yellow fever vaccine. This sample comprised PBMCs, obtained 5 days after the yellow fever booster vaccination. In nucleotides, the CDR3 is TGCGCCAGCAGCTTGGCGGTTGGGGCAGGGGCACCCTACGAGCAGTACTTC. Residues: CASSLAVGAGAPYEQYF.